This entry features one TCR beta chain sequence. The PCR made use of 60 Vbeta and 13 Jbeta primers. The protocol was immunoSEQ multiplex PCR, while the TCRdb copy is restricted to in-frame clones and leaves out a portion. The table records some 120,000 clones, about 76% of them present only once. Germline V gene sequence: CDR1 MNHEY, CDR2 SVGAGI. CDR3 length equals 15 residues. J lost 3 bases, V lost 6 bases, and 6 bases had no gene match. The donors gave bone marrow, and they were healthy. The data stem from a study of cytomegalovirus exposure and HLA in healthy donors. This rearrangement joins TRBV6-5 to TRBJ2-5; the match to TRBD1 covers 11 bases. The sample taken for sequencing was PBMCs. The TCR originated in a woman in her forties in good health and CMV-seropositive. In nucleotides, the CDR3 is TGTGCCAGCAGGACTCGGACAGGGGGCGAAGAGACCCAGTACTTC. Residues: CASRTRTGGEETQYF.